This T cell receptor beta chain comes out of a study of blood T cell repertoires in COVID-19. Study summary: Some COVID-19 samples were acute and others convalescent; all came from the United States, Italy and Spain.

Assay: immunoSEQ multiplex PCR; the TCRdb copy retains only in-frame clones and omits some. Here the sample spans roughly 50,000 clones, more than 80% being singletons. CDR1 is SGHNT and CDR2 is YYREEE in the germline V gene (reference sequence). V lost 0 bases, J lost 5 bases, and 2 bases stayed unmatched. The CDR3 loop spans 14 amino acids. The clonotype originates from a human donor in a cohort sampled during active COVID-19. Sequenced input: peripheral blood. The rearrangement links TRBV5-4 to TRBJ2-5; 9 bases align to TRBD1. CDR3 DNA sequence: TGTGCCAGCAGCTTGGACAGGGGGCTGGAGACCCAGTACTTC. This sequence encodes CASSLDRGLETQYF.